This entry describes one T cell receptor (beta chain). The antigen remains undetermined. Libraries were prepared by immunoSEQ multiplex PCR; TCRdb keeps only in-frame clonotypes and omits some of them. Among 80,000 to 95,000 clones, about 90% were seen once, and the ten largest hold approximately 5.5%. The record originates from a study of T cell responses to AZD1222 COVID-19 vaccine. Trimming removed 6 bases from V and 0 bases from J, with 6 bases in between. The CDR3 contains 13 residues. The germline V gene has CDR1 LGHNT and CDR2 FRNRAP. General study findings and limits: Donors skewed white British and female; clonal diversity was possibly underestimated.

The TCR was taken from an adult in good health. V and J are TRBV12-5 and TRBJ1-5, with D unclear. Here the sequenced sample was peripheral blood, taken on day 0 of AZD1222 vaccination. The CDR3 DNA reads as TGTGCTAGTGGAATGAATAGCAATCAGCCCCAGCATTTT. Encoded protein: CASGMNSNQPQHF. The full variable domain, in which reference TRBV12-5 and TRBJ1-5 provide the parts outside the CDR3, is DARVTQTPRHKVTEMGQEVTMRCQPILGHNTVFWYRQTMMQGLELLAYFRNRAPLDDSGMPKDRFSAEMPDATLATLKIQPSEPRDSAVYFCASGMNSNQPQHFGDGTRLSIL.